The 23 T cell receptor beta chains below were found in one sample sequenced in a study of blood T cells in healthy people across ages. Next came a second PCR, run for roughly 7 to 12 cycles, which used a sample-barcoded 5' primer along with a J-beta primer mix. TCRdb independently ran MiXCR on the 5' RACE reads; one entry per CDR3 protein. The sample lists approximately 800,000 distinct CDR3 sequences, approximately 60% occurring once. The material sequenced was blood. These receptor sequences come from a man in his forties or fifties in good health.

CDR3 coding DNA: TGTGCCAGCAGCTTCGGACAGGGGCAAGCCGGGGAGCTGTTTTTT. Protein: CASSFGQGQAGELFF. This chain connects TRBV9 to TRBJ2-2, with 9 bases matching TRBD1. Trimming cost V 4 bases and J 6 bases; bases outside gene matches: 7. The CDR3 sequence is 15 residues long. Germline V lookup: CDR1 SGDLS, CDR2 YYNGEE.

The chain couples TRBV28 to TRBJ2-1; 8 bases map to TRBD2. This CDR3 is built from 19 residues. With 3 bases clipped from V and 7 bases from J, the junction kept 20 bases outside the gene matches. Germline-derived CDR1 and CDR2 are MDHEN and SYDVKM. CDR3 amino acids: CASSFMMTGGPSAMNEQFF. In DNA form, the CDR3 reads TGTGCCAGCAGTTTTATGATGACGGGAGGGCCATCGGCGATGAATGAGCAGTTCTTC.

The chain recombines TRBV29-1 with TRBJ2-1, with 7 nucleotides matching TRBD2. The germline V gene encodes CDR1 SQVTM and CDR2 ANQGSEA. V shed 3 bases, J shed 0 bases, and the junction held 8 bases outside the gene matches. The CDR3 runs to 16 residues. CDR3 region: CSVDGLAEISYNEQFF. For the CDR3, the DNA is TGCAGCGTTGATGGGCTAGCGGAGATCTCCTACAATGAGCAGTTCTTC.

In its sample, this clonotype was seen a few times. The chain combines TRBV9 with TRBJ2-5, with a tentative D call TRBD2 (6 bases). In germline, CDR1 is SGDLS, CDR2 YYNGEE. The CDR3 contains 14 residues. Trimming removed 0 bases from V and 5 bases from J, with 11 bases in between. CDR3 protein: CASSVAGSTETQYF. Written as DNA, the CDR3 is TGTGCCAGCAGCGTAGCCGGGAGTACCGAGACCCAGTACTTC.

V gene TRBV7-9 combines with J gene TRBJ2-4; no definite D call. Trimming pared 1 base from V and 0 bases from J, leaving 7 bases between. CDR3 size: 15 residues. The germline V gene encodes CDR1 SEHNR and CDR2 FQNEAQ (reference sequence). The CDR3 spells CASSLGTRAKNIQYF. The CDR3 DNA follows: TGTGCCAGCAGCTTAGGAACACGAGCCAAAAACATTCAGTACTTC. Based on the CDR3 plus reference TRBV7-9 and TRBJ2-4, the full variable domain is DTGVSQNPRHKITKRGQNVTFRCDPISEHNRLYWYRQTLGQGPEFLTYFQNEAQLEKSRLLSDRFSAERPKGSFSTLEIQRTEQGDSAMYLCASSLGTRAKNIQYFGAGTRLSVL.

This rearrangement joins TRBV12-3 or TRBV12-4 to TRBJ1-5; 7 bases map to TRBD1. Losses at the gene ends were 4 bases for V and 7 bases for J; bases not matched to a gene: 7. This CDR3 is built from 14 residues. CDR3 residues: CASSYSGGVQPQHF. The CDR3 coding sequence is TGTGCCAGCAGTTATTCAGGGGGAGTACAGCCCCAGCATTTT.

This clonotype was counted a few times. The chain couples TRBV29-1 to TRBJ2-5, with 9 nucleotides matching TRBD2. V shed 6 bases, J shed 5 bases, and the junction held 4 bases outside the gene matches. Germline V gives CDR1 SQVTM, CDR2 ANQGSEA. This CDR3 has 12 residues. The DNA for the CDR3 is TGCAGCGTACGGCGGGAGGGTGAGACCCAGTACTTC. This sequence encodes CSVRREGETQYF.

CDR3: CASSRRGRVASTDTQYF. CDR3 coding DNA: TGTGCCAGCAGCCGTAGGGGGCGGGTCGCTAGCACAGATACGCAGTATTTT. This chain connects TRBV7-2 to TRBJ2-3; 7 positions match TRBD1. Germline CDR1 SGHTA, CDR2 FQGNSA. This CDR3 has 17 amino acids. With 5 bases clipped from V and 0 bases from J, the junction kept 11 bases outside the gene matches.

This chain uses TRBV12-3 or TRBV12-4 with TRBJ1-2; tentative D call: TRBD1 (5 bases). The V and J ends lost 3 bases and 5 bases respectively, with 13 bases between them. This CDR3 has 14 amino acids. The CDR3 nucleotides are TGTGCCAGCAGTTTTGCGGGGGAAGGTTATGGCTACACCTTC. Translating it yields CASSFAGEGYGYTF.

The V and J genes are TRBV4-1 and TRBJ1-5, with D unclear. Trimming shortened V by 4 bases and J by 7 bases, and 14 bases separated the two germline ends. Germline lookup yields CDR1 MGHRA and CDR2 YSYEKL. This CDR3 is built from 14 residues. The CDR3 DNA follows: TGCGCCAGCAGCCCACCTGGGGTCGGACAGCCCCAGCATTTT. This codes for CASSPPGVGQPQHF.

The chain recombines TRBV5-5 with TRBJ2-1, with 11 bases identical to TRBD2. With V trimmed by 0 bases and J by 5 bases, 10 bases remained unmatched. This CDR3 contains 18 residues. From germline, CDR1 is SGHKS and CDR2 YYEKEE (reference sequence). The CDR3 spells CASSLAPLAGVDNNEQFF. CDR3 DNA sequence: TGTGCCAGCAGCTTGGCCCCACTAGCGGGAGTCGACAACAATGAGCAGTTCTTC. The complete variable domain, with remaining parts taken from reference TRBV5-5 and TRBJ2-1, reads DAGVTQSPTHLIKTRGQQVTLRCSPISGHKSVSWYQQVLGQGPQFIFQYYEKEERGRGNFPDRFSARQFPNYSSELNVNALLLGDSALYLCASSLAPLAGVDNNEQFFGPGTRLTVL.

The chain recombines TRBV2 with TRBJ2-2, with 9 bases identical to TRBD1. The CDR3 is 15 residues long. Germline CDR1 is SNHLY and CDR2 is FYNNEI. The V segment lost 5 bases and the J segment 7 bases; nucleotides outside the gene matches: 8. CDR3 loop: CASSKEQGAVGELFF. CDR3 in DNA: TGTGCCAGCAGTAAAGAACAGGGGGCGGTCGGGGAGCTGTTTTTT.

The DNA for the CDR3 is TGTGCCAGCAGTGAAGGCAGGGGTAACTATGGCTACACCTTC. The encoded protein is CASSEGRGNYGYTF. The chain employs TRBV6-1 and TRBJ1-2; perhaps TRBD1 as D (6 bases). Germline V CDR1 and CDR2: MNHNS, SASEGT. V was trimmed by 1 base and J by 1 base, leaving 7 bases between them. CDR3 length: 14 amino acids.

The gene calls are TRBV7-9 and TRBJ2-5; D remains unclear. The germline V gene encodes CDR1 SEHNR and CDR2 FQNEAQ (reference sequence). The V end was cut by 5 bases, the J end by 2 bases, with 18 bases between. There are 16 residues in the CDR3. The CDR3 here is CASSTRSLVGQETQYF. The CDR3 DNA is TGTGCCAGCAGCACCAGAAGCTTAGTCGGGCAAGAGACCCAGTACTTC.

The V and J genes are TRBV7-3 and TRBJ2-5, with 12 bases matching TRBD2. CDR3 length equals 20 residues. Unmatched junction bases numbered 16, after V lost 1 base and J lost 4 bases. Per germline, CDR1 SGHTA and CDR2 FQGTGA. This CDR3 reads CASSLMSASGGDGGGETQYF. DNA for the CDR3: TGTGCCAGCAGCTTAATGTCGGCTAGCGGGGGGGATGGAGGGGGAGAGACCCAGTACTTC.

V and J are TRBV4-3 and TRBJ2-1; D remains ambiguous. The length of the CDR3 is 16 residues. V was pared by 5 bases and J by 5 bases, with 19 bases between. In germline, CDR1 is LGHNA, CDR2 YSLEER. Written as DNA, the CDR3 is TGCGCCAGCAGCTTGGCCATGGAGCGTGTCAACAATGAGCAGTTCTTC. As protein: CASSLAMERVNNEQFF.

The rearrangement links TRBV30 to TRBJ1-2; unclear D gene. CDR1 GTSNPN and CDR2 SVGIG come from the germline V gene (reference sequence). V lost 5 bases, J lost 4 bases, and 14 bases lay in between. The CDR3 spans 13 residues. The DNA of the CDR3 is TGTGCCTGGGAGGCAGGAGCGCTCTATGGCTACACCTTC. It is translated as CAWEAGALYGYTF.

This rearrangement joins TRBV20-1 to TRBJ2-7, with 7 bases matching TRBD1. The CDR3 extends over 15 amino acids. Trimming removed 6 bases from V and 4 bases from J; junction bases left unmatched: 15. Germline loops: CDR1 DFQATT, CDR2 SNEGSKA (reference sequence). Written as DNA, the CDR3 is TGCAGTGCCTCCAAGGGGACAGAGCCTGAGTACGAGCAGTACTTC. The encoded protein is CSASKGTEPEYEQYF.

The table lists this clonotype with a few counts. The V and J genes are TRBV6-1 and TRBJ2-3, with 8 nucleotides matching TRBD2. The V segment lost 5 bases and the J segment 6 bases; nucleotides outside the gene matches: 4. Germline CDR1 and CDR2: MNHNS and SASEGT. The CDR3 has 13 amino acids. The CDR3: CASSRREGDTQYF. DNA for the CDR3: TGTGCCAGCAGTCGCCGGGAGGGGGATACGCAGTATTTT.

The chain links TRBV9 to TRBJ1-1; D is ambiguous. This CDR3 is 14 amino acids long. V lost 1 base and J 1 base, leaving 8 bases between the germline ends. The V gene's germline CDR1 is SGDLS and CDR2 YYNGEE. The chain's CDR3 is CASSVMRENTEAFF. CDR3 nucleotide sequence: TGTGCCAGCAGCGTAATGAGAGAGAACACTGAAGCTTTCTTT.

The chain employs TRBV7-2 and TRBJ2-7, with D possibly called TRBD1 or TRBD2 (5 bases each). This CDR3 is 13 amino acids long. CDR1 is SGHTA and CDR2 is FQGNSA in the germline V gene. CDR3 bases: TGTGGGATAATCGGGGCTGACTCCTACGAGCAGTACTTC. Amino acid sequence: CGIIGADSYEQYF. The full variable domain, rest sourced from reference TRBV7-2 and TRBJ2-7, is GAGVSQSPSNKVTEKGKDVELRCDPISGHTALYWYRQSLGQGLEFLIYFQGNSAPDKSGLPSDRFSAERTGGSVSTLTIQRTQQEDSAVYLCGIIGADSYEQYFGPGTRLTVT.

The V and J genes are TRBV28 and TRBJ1-5, with a weak D call TRBD1 (5 bases). The CDR3 is 14 amino acids. Trimming pared 7 bases from V and 4 bases from J, leaving 14 bases between. CDR1 and CDR2 from the germline V gene are MDHEN and SYDVKM. The CDR3 is CASTPREFNQPQHF. CDR3 DNA sequence: TGTGCCAGCACTCCCAGGGAGTTTAATCAGCCCCAGCATTTT.

CDR3 sequence reads: CASRLSTNRDGGYGYTF. CDR3 DNA: TGTGCCAGCAGACTAAGCACTAATCGGGACGGAGGGTATGGCTACACCTTC. This chain connects TRBV6-1 to TRBJ1-2, with D possibly being TRBD1 (5 bases). V was pared by 6 bases and J by 5 bases, with 25 bases between. CDR3 size: 17 residues. The V gene's germline CDR1 is MNHNS and CDR2 SASEGT.